This T cell receptor (beta chain) was recorded in a study of blood T cell repertoires in COVID-19. V lost 0 bases, J lost 5 bases, and 8 bases stayed unmatched. The CDR3 runs 15 residues. Germline V gene sequence: CDR1 SGHRS, CDR2 YFSETQ. This clone was seen once. TCRdb's table, derived via immunoSEQ multiplex PCR, lists solely in-frame clones and lacks some. The table records around 63,000 clones, 86% of them present only once. The sample consisted of peripheral blood. The chain combines TRBV5-1 with TRBJ2-7, with TRBD2 matching 7 bases. This TCR was recovered from a woman of 80 years or more with acute or convalescent COVID-19. The CDR3 region has the DNA TGCGCCAGCAGCTTGGGAGTTCTCCGGGGGGACGAGCAGTACTTC. Translating gives CASSLGVLRGDEQYF.